Sequencing of this T cell receptor (beta chain) was carried out in a study of shared T cell receptors in the human thymus. Produced via immunoSEQ multiplex PCR; TCRdb's table is partial and in-frame only. The sample contains roughly 550,000 clones, around 78% of which appear only once. This same sample was also part of a study on human thymus T cells. That investigation notes: Donors consisted of healthy Finnish infants (having corrective surgery for congenital heart defects). Resections obtained during corrective heart surgery supplied the thymus tissue. Thymic and blood repertoires appeared to display a bias in their usage of V and J genes. Thymic TCR repertoires of unrelated people reportedly overlapped highly.

This TCR derives from a boy younger than two with a congenital heart defect. Sequencing was done on a sample of thymocytes.

DNA for the CDR3: TGTGCCAGCAGCTCGGGACAGGGGGCTGGTGGGGAGCTGTTTTTT. Its protein is CASSSGQGAGGELFF. The V call is TRBV7-9, the J call TRBJ2-2, with 12 bases aligning to TRBD1. The germline V gene has CDR1 SEHNR and CDR2 FQNEAQ (reference sequence). Unmatched junction bases numbered 5, after V lost 4 bases and J lost 8 bases. The CDR3 runs 15 residues.